What follows are 23 T cell receptor beta chains derived from one specimen sequenced in a study of T-cell memory formation after mild COVID-19. TCRdb re-called the 5' RACE reads with MiXCR, one entry per CDR3 protein. The sample shows fewer than 700,000 distinct CDR3 sequences, about a sixth of them seen only once. The sequencing input was PBMCs or a T cell subset sorted from them (not recorded which). The receptors here all came from an adult woman who had mild COVID-19 (a few samples of this study predate the infection). Cell type and time point are not known.

The chain recombines TRBV5-1 with TRBJ2-7; D perhaps matches TRBD1 (6 bases). Deletions cut 2 bases from V and 6 bases from J, with 18 bases between. The germline gives CDR1 SGHRS, CDR2 YFSETQ. This CDR3 is 15 amino acids long. CDR3 coding DNA: TGCGCCAGCAGCTTCCCCGGCGGGCCAGGGGTCGAGCAGTACTTC. Translating gives CASSFPGGPGVEQYF.

This chain connects TRBV6-2 or TRBV6-3 to TRBJ2-2; 12 bases line up with TRBD2. This CDR3 spans 17 amino acids. Germline CDR1 MNHEY, CDR2 SVGEGT. V gave up 6 bases and J gave up 3 bases; unmatched junction bases: 8. CDR3: CASRGLAGGRDTGELFF. For the CDR3, the DNA is TGTGCCAGCAGGGGACTAGCGGGCGGAAGGGACACCGGGGAGCTGTTTTTT.

This clonotype was observed a handful of times. The J gene is TRBJ1-1, the V gene TRBV5-1; 11 bases align to TRBD1. This CDR3 contains 18 residues. J was trimmed by 0 bases and V by 2 bases; bases with no gene match: 9. From germline, CDR1 is SGHRS and CDR2 YFSETQ. The CDR3 sequence: CASSLGTGGGQMNTEAFF. The CDR3 DNA sequence: TGCGCCAGCAGCTTAGGGACAGGGGGTGGCCAAATGAACACTGAAGCTTTCTTT.

The genes are TRBV27 and TRBJ2-1, with TRBD2 matching 8 bases. The CDR3 length is 16 residues. The germline CDR1 and CDR2 sequences are MNHEY and SMNVEV (reference sequence). V gave up 6 bases and J gave up 1 base; unmatched junction bases: 8. The chain's CDR3 is CASSSIAGRSYNEQFF. The CDR3 bases are TGTGCCAGCAGCTCAATAGCGGGGCGGTCCTACAATGAGCAGTTCTTC.

The chain recombines TRBV7-3 with TRBJ1-6, with TRBD1 matching 7 bases. This CDR3 has 16 residues. The J segment lost 10 bases and the V segment lost 0 bases, leaving 9 bases of the junction unmatched. CDR1 is SGHTA, CDR2 FQGTGA, per germline. CDR3 nucleotides: TGTGCCAGCAGCTTAACGGGTACAGGGGTTGTGTCACCCCTCCACTTT. This gives the protein CASSLTGTGVVSPLHF.

This clonotype appeared a few times. The chain uses TRBV12-3 or TRBV12-4 and TRBJ2-2, with a weak D call TRBD2 (5 bases). Trimming took 4 bases from V and 6 from J, leaving 18 bases between them. This CDR3 spans 16 amino acids. The CDR3 DNA reads as TGTGCCAGCAGTTCCCGGCCTCTTAGCGTCGCCGGGGAGCTGTTTTTT. Encoded protein: CASSSRPLSVAGELFF.

This clonotype was counted only a few times. The chain joins TRBV20-1 to TRBJ1-2; the match to TRBD1 covers 10 bases. CDR1 is DFQATT, CDR2 SNEGSKA, per germline (reference sequence). The junction had 6 bases not matched to a gene; V was cut back by 4 bases and J by 4 bases. The CDR3 extends over 14 amino acids. The CDR3 DNA sequence: TGCAGTGCTAAAATCGGGACAGGGGCCTATGGCTACACCTTC. The encoded protein is CSAKIGTGAYGYTF.

J is TRBJ2-3 and V is TRBV5-6; D is unclear. Germline CDR1 reads SGHDT; CDR2 reads YYEEEE. The CDR3 totals 14 residues. V was trimmed by 0 bases and J by 1 base, leaving 6 bases between them. The DNA for the CDR3 is TGTGCCAGCAGCTTGGCTACACGCACAGATACGCAGTATTTT. This sequence encodes CASSLATRTDTQYF. The variable domain in full, with the rest retrieved from reference TRBV5-6 and TRBJ2-3, is DAGVTQSPTHLIKTRGQQVTLRCSPKSGHDTVSWYQQALGQGPQFIFQYYEEEERQRGNFPDRFSGHQFPNYSSELNVNALLLGDSALYLCASSLATRTDTQYFGPGTRLTVL.

J is TRBJ1-5 and V is TRBV12-3 or TRBV12-4; D may be TRBD1 (6 bases). The CDR3 has 14 residues. Deletions cut 3 bases from V and 4 bases from J, with 10 bases between. The DNA of the CDR3 is TGTGCCAGCAGTTTGGGACACAGGAATCAGCCCCAGCATTTT. It encodes CASSLGHRNQPQHF.

This clonotype was detected a few times. The chain employs TRBV6-2 or TRBV6-3 and TRBJ2-3, with D perhaps matching TRBD1 (5 bases). The CDR3 has 17 amino acids. V lost 2 bases and J 0 bases, leaving 15 bases between the germline ends. Per the germline V gene, CDR1 is MNHEY and CDR2 is SVGEGT. The CDR3 DNA reads as TGTGCCAGCAGTTACCAGGGCCGCCTATTTAGCACAGATACGCAGTATTTT. It codes for CASSYQGRLFSTDTQYF.

The chain recombines TRBV29-1 with TRBJ1-1; possibly TRBD1 for D (5 bases). The CDR3 is 14 amino acids. Trimming shortened V by 7 bases and J by 1 base, and 16 bases separated the two germline ends. The germline V gene encodes CDR1 SQVTM and CDR2 ANQGSEA. This CDR3 reads CSAEVAGQNTEAFF. As DNA, the CDR3 is TGCAGCGCCGAGGTGGCAGGACAGAACACTGAAGCTTTCTTT.

This clonotype was seen more than once but under ten times. The gene calls are TRBV28 and TRBJ1-5; D is possibly TRBD1 (6 bases). V shed 7 bases and J shed 2 bases, with 12 bases lying between them. The CDR3 loop spans 14 amino acids. Germline V gene lookup returns CDR1 MDHEN and CDR2 SYDVKM. The CDR3 protein is CASTGDPGNQPQHF. CDR3 DNA: TGTGCCAGCACAGGGGACCCGGGCAATCAGCCCCAGCATTTT.

J is TRBJ2-7 and V is TRBV4-3, with TRBD2 as a possible D gene (6 bases). CDR3 length equals 15 residues. Trimming left V 4 bases short and J 0 bases short, with 13 bases between. Germline CDR1 is LGHNA and CDR2 is YSLEER. The CDR3 DNA reads as TGCGCCAGCAGCCCGGTTCTCGGGAGCTCCTACGAGCAGTACTTC. Translating it yields CASSPVLGSSYEQYF.

In DNA form, the CDR3 reads TGTGCCAGCAGTGCCGACAGGGGGCGCGTCTACACCTTC. Translation gives CASSADRGRVYTF. This chain uses TRBV6-5 with TRBJ1-2; TRBD1 matches 10 bases. Germline V gene sequence: CDR1 MNHEY, CDR2 SVGAGI. This CDR3 spans 13 amino acids. V gave up 5 bases and J gave up 10 bases; unmatched junction bases: 7.

This chain connects TRBV30 to TRBJ2-2; 7 bases match TRBD1. The CDR3 totals 15 residues. The V segment lost 7 bases and the J segment 2 bases; nucleotides outside the gene matches: 10. Germline V gives CDR1 GTSNPN, CDR2 SVGIG (reference sequence). CDR3 DNA: TGTGCCTCTCACCCTACAGGGGATAACACCGGGGAGCTGTTTTTT. Its protein product is CASHPTGDNTGELFF.

The CDR3 DNA follows: TGTGCCAGCAGTGAACAGGGGCGTAGCAATCAGCCCCAGCATTTT. This sequence encodes CASSEQGRSNQPQHF. The V and J genes are TRBV6-1 and TRBJ1-5, with TRBD1 as a possible D gene (6 bases). Per germline, CDR1 MNHNS and CDR2 SASEGT. The CDR3 loop spans 15 amino acids. The V and J ends lost 2 bases and 0 bases respectively, with 8 bases between them.

This clonotype was detected only a few times. This sequence joins TRBV29-1 and TRBJ2-7; 7 bases line up with TRBD1. The CDR3 consists of 14 residues. The germline CDR1 and CDR2 sequences are SQVTM and ANQGSEA. After removal of 4 bases from V and 2 bases from J, the junction contained 8 bases not matched to a gene. CDR3 nucleotide sequence: TGCAGCGTTGTCCAGGGGGTCAGAGCCTACGAGCAGTACTTC. It encodes CSVVQGVRAYEQYF.

This chain connects TRBV13 to TRBJ1-5, with unresolved D. The CDR3 is 13 amino acids. Germline V gene sequence: CDR1 PRHDT, CDR2 FYEKMQ (reference sequence). V was shortened by 0 bases and J by 9 bases, with 9 bases between the two germline ends. The CDR3 reads CASSLGVGSPQHF. The CDR3 nucleotides are TGTGCCAGCAGCTTAGGCGTGGGCTCGCCCCAGCATTTT.

This chain uses TRBV10-3 with TRBJ2-1; 8 bases are a match to TRBD2. Germline CDR1 ENHRY, CDR2 SYGVKD. The CDR3 extends over 13 amino acids. After removal of 7 bases from V and 7 bases from J, the junction contained 6 bases not matched to a gene. This CDR3 is CAITSGSLNEQFF. CDR3 bases: TGTGCCATCACGAGCGGGAGTCTGAATGAGCAGTTCTTC.

The V call is TRBV5-1, the J call TRBJ1-2; TRBD1 matches 10 bases. Germline CDR1 is SGHRS and CDR2 is YFSETQ. There are 16 residues in the CDR3. V lost 4 bases and J lost 4; bases outside the gene matches: 10. CDR3 loop: CASSLDRGRASYGYTF. The CDR3 bases are TGCGCCAGCAGCCTAGACAGGGGGCGAGCCTCCTATGGCTACACCTTC.

The chain combines TRBV4-2 with TRBJ2-7; no clear D. The length of the CDR3 is 14 residues. V was cut by 1 base and J by 0 bases, with 7 bases left in between. Germline values: CDR1 LGHNA, CDR2 YNFKEQ. CDR3 sequence: CASSQVDISYEQYF. The CDR3 DNA sequence: TGTGCCAGCAGCCAAGTCGATATCTCCTACGAGCAGTACTTC.

This rearrangement joins TRBV12-3 or TRBV12-4 to TRBJ2-5; perhaps TRBD2 as D (7 bases). CDR3 length: 15 amino acids. V was clipped by 7 bases and J by 1 base, with 16 bases between them. CDR3 sequence: CASTEGGVLQETQYF. The CDR3 region has the DNA TGTGCCAGCACCGAGGGGGGGGTCCTCCAAGAGACCCAGTACTTC.

This clonotype was counted between two and nine times. This sequence joins TRBV6-5 and TRBJ2-7; TRBD2 aligns across 8 bases. From germline, CDR1 is MNHEY and CDR2 SVGAGI. CDR3 length: 13 amino acids. The CDR3 loop is CVSGRAGSYEQYF. For the CDR3, the DNA is TGTGTGTCCGGGAGGGCAGGCTCCTACGAGCAGTACTTC.